This T cell receptor beta chain was recorded in a study of blood T cell repertoires in COVID-19. Study details: Sites across the United States, Italy and Spain contributed samples from acute and convalescent COVID-19.

Germline V gene data show CDR1 as SGHRS and CDR2 as YFSETQ. With 0 bases removed from V and 7 bases from J, the gap between germline ends came to 22 bases. There are 17 residues in the CDR3. In the authors' workflow: Amplified reference gene primers provided the basis for estimating nucleated cell counts. Profiled with immunoSEQ multiplex PCR; TCRdb holds only in-frame clones, not every one. V, J and clone size are those of that table, while D and trimming were read from the DNA. The data contain 120,000 or so clones, approximately 85% of them singletons. This rearrangement joins TRBV5-1 to TRBJ1-2; a weak D match, TRBD1 (6 bases). Sequencing was carried out using peripheral blood. The sequence derives from a woman in her sixties or seventies with acute or convalescent COVID-19. CDR3 residues: CASSLAGGAGVFGGYTF. The CDR3 bases are TGCGCCAGCAGCTTGGCGGGGGGCGCGGGTGTATTTGGTGGCTACACCTTC.